The clone carrying this TCR beta chain was seen more than once but under ten times. Antigen specificity is unknown. Losses at the gene ends were 4 bases for V and 3 bases for J; bases not matched to a gene: 4. The CDR3 is made up of 15 amino acids. CDR1 and CDR2 (germline): SGHTA, FQGNSA. Isolated RNA was reverse transcribed in full, so expressed TCRB transcripts were sequenced. The assay was immunoSEQ multiplex PCR, and TCRdb's table has in-frame clones only and misses some. The sample consists of about 150,000 clones, 7.8% of them appearing once. The data originate from a study of beta chain features in type 1 diabetes. Study in general: Age, gender and cell yields were alike across patients and healthy donors. Study-wide points: In patients and controls equally, PCR might favor templates that are shorter. All four CD4+ subsets from Type 1 diabetes patients carried moderately but significantly shorter TCRB CDR3s. Sequencing used cDNA, and cells with high TCR expression could therefore be over-represented. Insertions were fewer and deletions more numerous at VDJ junctions in type 1 diabetes patients.

This chain connects TRBV7-2 to TRBJ2-2; 8 bases are shared with TRBD1. Sequencing input: central memory CD4+ T cells from blood. The receptor was derived from a woman aged 40 to 55 with type 1 diabetes. Here the CDR3 DNA reads TGTGCCAGCAGCTCGACAGGGGCGCACACCGGGGAGCTGTTTTTT. This translates into CASSSTGAHTGELFF.